These T cell receptor beta chains were read from a single sample in a study of blood T cell repertoires in COVID-19. Only in-frame clones appear in the TCRdb table, and some are missing; sequencing was by immunoSEQ multiplex PCR. This sample has roughly 43,000 clones, with around 87% found just once. Sequencing was performed on peripheral blood. All receptors derive from a human donor in a cohort sampled during active COVID-19. Both conserved end residues are part of each CDR3. The D gene is left open where the match is weak. The size entry is marked missing in some rows and otherwise reads once, few, many or a size class.

TRBV7-2	-	-	TRBJ1-3	CASSSGGSGSGNTIYF	TGTGCCAGCAGCTCCGGGGGGTCCGGCTCTGGAAACACCATATATTTT
TRBV2	few	-	TRBJ2-7	CASNGRELAEQYF	TGTGCCAGCAACGGCAGGGAACTTGCCGAGCAGTACTTC
TRBV14	-	TRBD1	TRBJ1-2	CASSQTSRDRGLNGYTF	TGTGCCAGCAGCCAGACGTCCCGGGACAGGGGATTGAATGGCTACACCTTC
TRBV10-1	-	-	TRBJ1-1	CASSGTQNTEAFF	TGCGCCAGCAGTGGGACACAGAACACTGAAGCTTTCTTT
TRBV5-4	-	TRBD1	TRBJ2-1	CASSLQTGGRVEQFF	TGTGCCAGCAGCTTGCAGACAGGGGGACGGGTTGAGCAGTTCTTC
TRBV7-2	-	-	TRBJ2-1	CASVKGGGAYGNEQFF	TGTGCCAGCGTTAAGGGGGGGGGCGCATATGGCAATGAGCAGTTCTTC
TRBV28	-	-	TRBJ1-4	CASSLQQGGNEKLFF	TGTGCCAGCAGTTTACAACAGGGCGGGAATGAAAAACTGTTTTTT
TRBV7-9	-	-	TRBJ2-3	CASSLIRGLTATDTQYF	TGTGCCAGCAGCTTAATAAGAGGTTTAACGGCCACAGATACGCAGTATTTT
TRBV5-4	-	TRBD2	TRBJ2-5	CASSGLIAGEGQETQYF	TGTGCCAGCAGCGGGCTCATAGCGGGAGAGGGCCAAGAGACCCAGTACTTC
TRBV7-8	-	-	TRBJ1-4	CASSERIATNEKLFF	TGTGCCAGCAGCGAGCGGATTGCAACTAATGAAAAACTGTTTTTT
TRBV2	-	TRBD1	TRBJ2-7	CASSPGTGVEQYF	TGTGCCAGCAGCCCCGGGACAGGGGTCGAGCAGTACTTC
TRBV5-1	-	TRBD2	TRBJ2-6	CASSGGLAGPSGANVLTF	TGCGCCAGCAGCGGGGGACTAGCGGGCCCCTCTGGGGCCAACGTCCTGACTTTC
TRBV7-9	-	-	TRBJ1-1	CASSSVGARGHTEAFF	TGTGCCAGCAGCTCCGTGGGAGCCCGAGGGCACACTGAAGCTTTCTTT
TRBV7-9	few	TRBD1	TRBJ1-1	CASSMPGGEAFF	TGTGCCAGCAGCATGCCAGGGGGTGAAGCTTTCTTT
TRBV3-1/TRBV3-2	-	TRBD1	TRBJ2-7	CASSQNRATGGIHEQYF	TGTGCCAGCAGCCAGAACCGCGCGACAGGGGGAATCCACGAGCAGTACTTC
TRBV10-3	-	TRBD2	TRBJ2-1	CAISESFIAGGVNEQFF	TGTGCCATCAGTGAGTCGTTCATAGCGGGAGGTGTCAATGAGCAGTTCTTC
TRBV28	-	-	TRBJ1-2	CASSLLGQHGYTF	TGTGCCAGCAGTTTACTCGGACAACATGGCTACACCTTC
TRBV12-5	-	-	TRBJ1-1	CASGPSSERMNTEAFF	TGTGCTAGTGGTCCCTCCTCGGAGAGGATGAACACTGAAGCTTTCTTT
TRBV4-1	-	-	TRBJ1-4	CASSKTAEKLFF	TGCGCCAGCAGCAAGACAGCCGAAAAACTGTTTTTT
TRBV11-2	-	-	TRBJ1-3	CASSRDRGNTIYF	TGTGCCAGCAGCCGCGACAGGGGAAACACCATATATTTT
TRBV28	-	-	TRBJ1-5	CASSPGTLINQPQHF	TGTGCCAGCAGCCCCGGGACACTCATCAATCAGCCCCAGCATTTT
TRBV18	-	-	TRBJ2-7	CASSPGRAAEQYF	TGTGCCAGCTCACCAGGGCGGGCGGCCGAGCAGTACTTC
TRBV27	-	TRBD2	TRBJ2-7	CASSLGTTYEQYF	TGTGCCAGCAGTTTAGGGACTACCTACGAGCAGTACTTC
TRBV6-6	once	-	TRBJ2-3	CASSPGDTQYF	TGTGCCAGCAGTCCAGGGGATACGCAGTATTTT
TRBV7-9	-	-	TRBJ2-2	CASSLARAMNTGELFF	TGTGCCAGCAGCTTGGCCAGGGCCATGAACACCGGGGAGCTGTTTTTT
TRBV14	-	-	TRBJ2-5	CASSQRTTGGGETQYF	TGTGCCAGCAGCCAACGAACCACAGGGGGGGGAGAGACCCAGTACTTC
TRBV6-5	-	-	TRBJ2-7	CASKGGASYEQYF	TGTGCCAGCAAAGGCGGGGCGAGCTACGAGCAGTACTTC
TRBV28	-	TRBD1	TRBJ2-7	CASSSLDRAISYEQYF	TGTGCCAGCAGTTCCCTGGACAGGGCCATCTCCTACGAGCAGTACTTC
TRBV28	-	-	TRBJ2-7	CASSGRQAFYEQYF	TGTGCCAGCAGCGGCCGACAGGCCTTCTACGAGCAGTACTTC
TRBV27	-	TRBD1	TRBJ1-1	CATPGTGCNIARGTEAFF	TGTGCCACCCCCGGGACAGGGTGCAACATAGCTCGGGGCACTGAAGCTTTCTTT
TRBV3-1/TRBV3-2	-	TRBD2	TRBJ2-3	CASSQEMEAGGSTDTQYF	TGTGCCAGCAGCCAAGAAATGGAAGCGGGGGGGAGCACAGATACGCAGTATTTT